The clone carrying this T cell receptor beta chain was picked up a small number of times. V lost 5 bases and J lost 5; bases outside the gene matches: 11. The CDR3 is 16 amino acids. CDR1 SGHNT and CDR2 YENEEA come from the germline V gene. These data come from a study of preoperative IRX-2 immunotherapy in early breast cancer. Indicated treatment: preoperative locoregional IRX-2 cytokine immunotherapy. Only in-frame clones appear in the TCRdb table, and some are missing; sequencing was by immunoSEQ multiplex PCR. The table includes about 42,000 clones, about 80% detected once. The V and J genes are TRBV11-3 and TRBJ1-4, with TRBD1 matching over 7 bases. The sequencing used tumor tissue, collected after IRX-2 immunotherapy. This receptor was identified in a human donor with breast cancer. The CDR3 DNA sequence: TGTGCCAGCAGCCCCCGACAGGGTTTGGTGAATGAAAAACTGTTTTTT. It yields the protein CASSPRQGLVNEKLFF. Combining the CDR3 with reference TRBV11-3 and TRBJ1-4 gives the whole variable domain EAGVVQSPRYKIIEKKQPVAFWCNPISGHNTLYWYLQNLGQGPELLIRYENEEAVDDSQLPKDRFSAERLKGVDSTLKIQPAELGDSAVYLCASSPRQGLVNEKLFFGSGTQLSVL.